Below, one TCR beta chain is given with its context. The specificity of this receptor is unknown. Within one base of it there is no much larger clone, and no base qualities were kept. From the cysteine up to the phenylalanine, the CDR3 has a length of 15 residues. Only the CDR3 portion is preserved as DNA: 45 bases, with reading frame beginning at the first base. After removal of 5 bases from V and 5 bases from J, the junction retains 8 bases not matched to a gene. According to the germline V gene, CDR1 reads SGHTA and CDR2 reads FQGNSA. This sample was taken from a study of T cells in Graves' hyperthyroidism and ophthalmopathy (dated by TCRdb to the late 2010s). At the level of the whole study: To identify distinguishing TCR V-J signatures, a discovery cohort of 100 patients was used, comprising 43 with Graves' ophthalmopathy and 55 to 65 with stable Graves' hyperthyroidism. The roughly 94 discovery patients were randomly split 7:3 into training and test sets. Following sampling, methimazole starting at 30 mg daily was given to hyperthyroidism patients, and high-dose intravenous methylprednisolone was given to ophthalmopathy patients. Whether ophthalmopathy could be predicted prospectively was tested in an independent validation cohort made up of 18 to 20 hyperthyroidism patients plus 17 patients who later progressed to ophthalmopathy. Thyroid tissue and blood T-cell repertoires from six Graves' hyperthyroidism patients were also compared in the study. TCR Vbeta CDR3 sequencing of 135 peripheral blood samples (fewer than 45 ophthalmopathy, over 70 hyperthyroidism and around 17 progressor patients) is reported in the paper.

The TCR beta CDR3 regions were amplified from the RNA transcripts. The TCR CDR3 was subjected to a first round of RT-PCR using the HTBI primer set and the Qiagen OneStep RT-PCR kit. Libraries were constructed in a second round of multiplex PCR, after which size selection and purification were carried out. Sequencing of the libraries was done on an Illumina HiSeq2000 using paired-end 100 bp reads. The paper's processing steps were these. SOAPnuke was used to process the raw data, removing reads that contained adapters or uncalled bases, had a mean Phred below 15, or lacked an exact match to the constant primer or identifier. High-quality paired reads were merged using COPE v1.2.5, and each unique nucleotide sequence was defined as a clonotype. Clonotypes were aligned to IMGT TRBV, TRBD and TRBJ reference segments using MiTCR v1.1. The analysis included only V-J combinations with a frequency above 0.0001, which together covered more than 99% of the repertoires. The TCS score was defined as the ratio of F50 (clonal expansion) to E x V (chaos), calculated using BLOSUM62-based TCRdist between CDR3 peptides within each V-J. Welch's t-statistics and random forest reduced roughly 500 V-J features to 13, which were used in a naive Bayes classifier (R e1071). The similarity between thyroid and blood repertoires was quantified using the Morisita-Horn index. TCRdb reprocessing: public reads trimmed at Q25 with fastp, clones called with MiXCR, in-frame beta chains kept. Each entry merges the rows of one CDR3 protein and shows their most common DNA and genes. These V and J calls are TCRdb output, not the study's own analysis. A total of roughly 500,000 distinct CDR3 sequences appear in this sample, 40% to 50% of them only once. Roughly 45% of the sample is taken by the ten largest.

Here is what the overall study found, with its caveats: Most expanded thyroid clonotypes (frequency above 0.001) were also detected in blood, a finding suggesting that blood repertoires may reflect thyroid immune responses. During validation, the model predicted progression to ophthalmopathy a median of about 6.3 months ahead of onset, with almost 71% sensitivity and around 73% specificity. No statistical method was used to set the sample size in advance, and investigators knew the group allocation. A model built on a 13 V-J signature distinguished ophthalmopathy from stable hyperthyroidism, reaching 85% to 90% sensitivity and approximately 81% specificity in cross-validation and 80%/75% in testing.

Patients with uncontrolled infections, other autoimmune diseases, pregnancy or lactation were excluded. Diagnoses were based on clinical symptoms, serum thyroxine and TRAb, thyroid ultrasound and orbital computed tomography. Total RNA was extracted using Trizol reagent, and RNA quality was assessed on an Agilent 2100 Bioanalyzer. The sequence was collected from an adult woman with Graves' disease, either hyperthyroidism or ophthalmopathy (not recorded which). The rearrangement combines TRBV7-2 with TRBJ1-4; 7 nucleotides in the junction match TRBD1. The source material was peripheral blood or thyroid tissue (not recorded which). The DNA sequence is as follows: TGTGCCAGCAGCCTCCGGGACAGAGCGAATGAAAAACTGTTTTTT. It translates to CASSLRDRANEKLFF.